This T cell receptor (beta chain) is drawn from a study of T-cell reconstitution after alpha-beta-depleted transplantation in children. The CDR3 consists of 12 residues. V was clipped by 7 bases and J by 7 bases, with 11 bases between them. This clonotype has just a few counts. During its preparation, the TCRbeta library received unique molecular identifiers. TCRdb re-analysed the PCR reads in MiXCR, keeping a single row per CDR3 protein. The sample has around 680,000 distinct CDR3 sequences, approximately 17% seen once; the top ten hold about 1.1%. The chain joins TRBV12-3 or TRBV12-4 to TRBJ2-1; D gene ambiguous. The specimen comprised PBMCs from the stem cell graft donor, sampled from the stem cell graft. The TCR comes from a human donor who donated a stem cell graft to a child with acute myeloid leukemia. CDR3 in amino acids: CASNFLGNEQFF. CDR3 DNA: TGTGCCAGCAATTTCCTGGGGAATGAGCAGTTCTTC.